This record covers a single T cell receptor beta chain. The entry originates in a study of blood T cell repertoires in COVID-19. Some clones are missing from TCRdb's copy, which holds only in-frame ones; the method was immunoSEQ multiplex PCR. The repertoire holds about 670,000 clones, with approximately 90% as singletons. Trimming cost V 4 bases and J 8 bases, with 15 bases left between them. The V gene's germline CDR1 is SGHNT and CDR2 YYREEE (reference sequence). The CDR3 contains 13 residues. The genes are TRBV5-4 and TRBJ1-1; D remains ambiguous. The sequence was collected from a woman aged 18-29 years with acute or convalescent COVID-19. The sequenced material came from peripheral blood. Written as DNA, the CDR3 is TGTGCCAGCAGCGCTACACCCCTGGAGGAAGCTTTCTTT. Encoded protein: CASSATPLEEAFF.